The clone carrying this TCR beta chain was counted ten times or more. Its cognate antigen is unknown. This sample is drawn from a study of human T cells and chemical hapten exposure. Study results and caveats: The number of TCRs over 1 in 1000 frequency stayed unchanged after DPC.

Trimming stripped 4 bases from V and 1 base from J, with 13 bases between. This CDR3 has 15 residues. CDR1 is SSHAT and CDR2 is FNYEAQ in the germline V gene (reference sequence). Separate cDNA molecules received unique molecular identifiers, which the library attached to them. TCRdb independently ran MiXCR on the RACE reads; one entry per CDR3 protein. The table lists 35,000 to 45,000 distinct CDR3 sequences, 8.5% to 10% of them singletons. As to time point: patch test 2, 6 weeks after DPC sensitization. The treatment is: therapeutic diphenylcyclopropenone sensitization with weekly scalp DPC. The total RNA was obtained from whole blood that was not fractionated.

The sequence came from a woman in her twenties or thirties with alopecia areata. Some clones in this sample may be carry-over from other donors' samples. The chain has TRBV7-7 and TRBJ2-5; D call uncertain. The sample in question was whole blood, obtained in connection with sensitization to the hapten diphenylcyclopropenone (DPC). CDR3 DNA: TGTGCCAGCAGCTCCGCGCGAAGTATCCAAGAGACCCAGTACTTC. Translating gives CASSSARSIQETQYF. The complete variable domain, with remaining parts taken from reference TRBV7-7 and TRBJ2-5, reads GAGVSQSPRYKVTKRGQDVTLRCDPISSHATLYWYQQALGQGPEFLTYFNYEAQPDKSGLPSDRFSAERPEGSISTLTIQRTEQRDSAMYRCASSSARSIQETQYFGPGTRLLVL.